Listed here are 4 T cell receptor beta chains from one sample, sequenced in a study of blood T cell repertoires in COVID-19. Sequencing used immunoSEQ multiplex PCR; TCRdb keeps in-frame clones, though not all of them. The table lists fewer than 700,000 clones, about 88% of them singletons. Sequencing was done on a sample of peripheral blood. The receptors stem from a woman aged 50 to 60 with COVID-19, enrolled during active disease.

This clone has a single count. The rearrangement uses TRBV30 and TRBJ2-1; 9 positions agree with TRBD1. The V gene's germline CDR1 is GTSNPN and CDR2 SVGIG (reference sequence). The J segment lost 7 bases and the V segment lost 5 bases, leaving 6 bases of the junction unmatched. The CDR3 runs to 13 residues. CDR3 coding DNA: TGTGCCTGGGAACAGGGGGCGAGTAATGAGCAGTTCTTC. It encodes CAWEQGASNEQFF.

The rearrangement uses TRBV30 and TRBJ1-4, with no clear D. The V end lost 0 bases, the J end lost 12 bases, and 14 bases lay between the germline ends. The CDR3 totals 13 residues. From germline, CDR1 is GTSNPN and CDR2 SVGIG (reference sequence). CDR3 sequence: CAWSVDAKRELFF. The CDR3 DNA reads as TGTGCCTGGAGTGTAGACGCGAAGAGGGAACTGTTTTTT.

The chain is built from TRBV4-1 and TRBJ1-3; D perhaps matches TRBD1 (6 bases). CDR3 length: 16 residues. V gave up 4 bases and J gave up 4 bases, with 17 bases separating them. Germline values: CDR1 MGHRA, CDR2 YSYEKL. The CDR3 reads CASSRSPPGAGNTIYF. The CDR3 nucleotides read TGCGCCAGCAGCCGAAGCCCGCCAGGGGCAGGAAACACCATATATTTT.

The J gene is TRBJ2-1, the V gene TRBV11-2, with TRBD1 as a possible D gene (5 bases). V was pared by 5 bases and J by 2 bases, with 7 bases between. The CDR3 loop spans 13 amino acids. Per the germline V gene, CDR1 is SGHAT and CDR2 is FQNNGV. CDR3 DNA: TGTGCCAGCAGCATCAGGGCCTACAATGAGCAGTTCTTC. It specifies CASSIRAYNEQFF.